These 8 T cell receptor beta chains came from one sample sequenced in a study of blood T cell repertoires in COVID-19. The data were produced by immunoSEQ multiplex PCR, yet TCRdb's version contains in-frame clones alone and is incomplete. The table shows 180,000 or so clones, with roughly 83% occurring only once. Sequencing was done on a sample of peripheral blood. The source is a middle-aged woman with COVID-19, enrolled during active disease.

This chain links TRBV10-2 with TRBJ1-1; D is unclear. With 8 bases removed from V and 2 bases from J, the gap between germline ends came to 12 bases. Germline loops: CDR1 WSHSY, CDR2 SAAADI. The CDR3 length is 13 residues. The CDR3 DNA follows: TGCGCCAGCGCCTGGACGGGAAACACTGAAGCTTTCTTT. The encoded protein is CASAWTGNTEAFF.

The chain recombines TRBV18 with TRBJ2-2; 11 nucleotides line up with TRBD1. The CDR3 totals 15 residues. Unmatched junction bases numbered 7, after V lost 7 bases and J lost 6 bases. The germline V gene encodes CDR1 KGHSH and CDR2 LQKENI. CDR3 sequence (DNA): TGTGCCAGCTGGACGGGACAGGGGGTATCCGGGGAGCTGTTTTTT. Amino acids: CASWTGQGVSGELFF.

This CDR3 reads CASSLGNRGNTEAFF. The CDR3 bases are TGTGCCAGCAGCTTAGGCAACAGGGGTAACACTGAAGCTTTCTTT. The rearrangement joins TRBV11-2 to TRBJ1-1; 7 bases agree with TRBD1. The trim removed 1 base at V and 2 bases at J, leaving 4 bases unmatched. The CDR3 has 15 amino acids. CDR1 is SGHAT, CDR2 FQNNGV, per germline.

The chain has TRBV5-6 and TRBJ1-5; TRBD1 might be the D (5 bases). CDR1 and CDR2 from the germline V gene are SGHDT and YYEEEE. This CDR3 has 14 amino acids. The V end lost 4 bases, the J end lost 2 bases, and 10 bases lay between the germline ends. CDR3 amino acids: CASSGPQGNQPQHF. CDR3 DNA sequence: TGTGCCAGCAGCGGACCACAGGGCAATCAGCCCCAGCATTTT.

V gene TRBV19 combines with J gene TRBJ1-1; 7 bases are shared with TRBD1. The trim removed 5 bases at V and 0 bases at J, leaving 9 bases unmatched. The CDR3 is 16 residues long. Germline V gene data show CDR1 as LNHDA and CDR2 as SQIVND (reference sequence). The CDR3 nucleotides read TGTGCCAGTAGTCGTGACAGGGCTTATTTGAACACTGAAGCTTTCTTT. This sequence encodes CASSRDRAYLNTEAFF.

The chain employs TRBV6-5 and TRBJ2-1; possible D gene TRBD2, 6 bases. The V end lost 2 bases, the J end lost 2 bases, and 10 bases lay between the germline ends. The CDR3 covers 15 residues. Germline CDR1 and CDR2: MNHEY and SVGAGI. The CDR3 DNA reads as TGTGCCAGCAGTTACGCGGGACGTACCTACAATGAGCAGTTCTTC. Protein product: CASSYAGRTYNEQFF.

Comments on this clone: At the DNA level, this CDR3 is encoded by other sequences in the same sample as well. The chain employs TRBV24-1 and TRBJ2-1; 7 bases match TRBD1. The V gene end was trimmed by 9 bases and the J gene end by 0 bases; junction bases not matched to a gene: 1. Germline-derived CDR1 and CDR2 are KGHDR and SFDVKD. There are 13 residues in the CDR3. The CDR3 sequence is CATAGGSYNEQFF. The CDR3 DNA is TGTGCCACCGCAGGGGGCTCCTACAATGAGCAGTTCTTC.

This clone appeared a single time. As DNA, the CDR3 is TGCAGTGCTAGTGGACACCCCTCTGGAAACACCATATATTTT. Its protein is CSASGHPSGNTIYF. This chain joins TRBV20-1 and TRBJ1-3; D is perhaps TRBD1 (5 bases). Between the trimmed V and J ends, which lost 3 bases and 0 bases, there was a span of 9 bases. Germline V gives CDR1 DFQATT, CDR2 SNEGSKA (reference sequence). This CDR3 spans 14 amino acids.